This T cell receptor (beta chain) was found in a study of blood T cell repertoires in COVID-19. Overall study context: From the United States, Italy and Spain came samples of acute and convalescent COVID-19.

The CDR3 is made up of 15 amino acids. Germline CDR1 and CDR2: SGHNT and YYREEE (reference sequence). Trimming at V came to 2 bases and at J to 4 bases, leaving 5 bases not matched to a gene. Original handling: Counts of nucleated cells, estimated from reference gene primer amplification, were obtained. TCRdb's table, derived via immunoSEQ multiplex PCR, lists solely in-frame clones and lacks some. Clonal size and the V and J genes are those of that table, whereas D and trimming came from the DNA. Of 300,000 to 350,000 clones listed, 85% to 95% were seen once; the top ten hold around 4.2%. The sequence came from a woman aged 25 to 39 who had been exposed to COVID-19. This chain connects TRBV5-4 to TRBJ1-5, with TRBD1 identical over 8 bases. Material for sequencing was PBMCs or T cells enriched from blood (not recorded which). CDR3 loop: CASSFGQGLNQPQHF. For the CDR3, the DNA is TGTGCCAGCAGCTTCGGACAGGGTTTGAATCAGCCCCAGCATTTT.